This T cell receptor (beta chain) was profiled in a study of shared clonotypes between healthy human individuals (TCRdb year 2020). About the investigation overall: The cohort comprised a couple of women and three men aged 18 to 49 years. Between about 0.8 and 9 billion PBMCs per donor were obtained by leukapheresis. For each donor, CD4 naive and CD4 memory were each given three plates, CD8 naive was given two plates, and CD8 memory was given one plate. To estimate repertoire size and how much clonotype sharing occurs between individuals, the study deeply sequenced the blood TCR repertoires of roughly 5 healthy adults. Libraries were prepared and TCR repertoires were sequenced by different laboratories using diverse techniques, in order to increase sequencing depth and limit assay-specific biases. Study-wide conclusions, independent of this receptor: Naive subsets generally had larger estimated clonotype richness than memory subsets did. Roughly 5% of naive CD4, 3.5% of naive CD8, approximately 2% of memory CD4, and around 0.42% of memory CD8 clonotypes were shared across a few donors. Sampling was restricted to blood, and TCR repertoires in tissues likely differ from the TCR repertoires found in blood. Pairwise subsampling indicated that sequencing depth was expected to affect the degree of clonotype sharing among donors. The small number of donors limited the genetic and exposure-history diversity represented. Incomplete sequencing was indicated by rarefaction of sorted-subset datasets, despite the large sequencing depth. Higher generation probabilities were observed for clonotypes shared by all four sorted-subset donors than for non-shared clonotypes.

Using the deep immunoSEQ assay, multiplex PCR amplified TCR CDR3 regions from genomic DNA. Extracted genomic DNA from each cell subset was distributed evenly across all wells of several immunoSEQ 96-well plates, and each plate was treated as a replicate. Each replicate PCR for sorted subsets received approximately 200 ng genomic DNA, equal to about 29,000 T cell genomes. Purified libraries were measured with a Qubit 3.0 fluorometer, size-checked on a Bioanalyzer 2100, and measured again with the KAPA Library Quantification kit. Each immunoSEQ 96-well plate was sequenced on its own single-read 150-cycle Illumina NextSeq 550 flow cell. The authors' analysis ran thus. Because the immunoSEQ output included only junctional sequences and no quality scores, the filtering could not be the same as the filtering used for full-length reads. Sequences were annotated with PyIR, a Python wrapper for IgBLAST v1.9, and V/J genes and CDR3 were assigned using IMGT germline references. Reads were filtered out if the reads had weak V/J assignments (E-value above 1e-6), no CDR3, stop codons, out-of-frame junctions, or ambiguous translated residues. A V3J clonotype was defined by an identical inferred V gene, J gene, and CDR3 amino acid sequence. The percentage overlap between two repertoires was calculated by dividing the number of shared unique clonotypes by the size of the smaller repertoire. Three approaches were used to assess repertoire richness: RTK rarefaction, the Chao1 estimator, and Recon v2.1 estimates of unobserved clonotypes. For all TCRbeta clonotypes obtained by the gDNA method from a few donors, generation probabilities were computed with OLGA. TCRdb retrieved this table from immuneACCESS and kept in-frame rearrangements only. Not all clones are present; in checked studies, unresolved V genes account for under half, and no reason is known for the remainder. The V and J calls and clone size come from that table; D and trimming were worked out from the DNA. This sample has about 2.3 million clones in its table, and approximately 95% of those were observed once. The ten largest clones add up to approximately 0.4% of the sample.

Of note for this clone: No antigen is known for it. No base quality information exists; no much larger clone differs at one position.

Donors were healthy HIV-negative adults with no recently reported acute infections or vaccinations. All donors were Caucasian adults living in Nashville, Tennessee, USA. CD4+ T cells were enriched by magnetic negative selection, after which naive cells were positively selected on CD45RA and the negative fraction was taken as the memory subset. Blood was collected by leukapheresis, and PBMCs were isolated by Ficoll-Histopaque density gradient centrifugation and then cryopreserved in liquid nitrogen vapor phase. Analytical flow cytometry was used to check the purity and quantity of every magnetically sorted T cell population. From each sorted fraction, genomic DNA was isolated and quantified by UV absorbance on a Nanodrop 2000c. The CDR3 runs 13 amino acids, cysteine and phenylalanine included. The kept DNA is CDR3 alone, 39 bases in frame from the first base. V and J lose 2 bases and 4 bases, and a span of 6 bases separates them. CDR1 MNHEY and CDR2 SVGAGI were looked up in the germline V gene.

The sequenced sample was naive CD4+ T cells from PBMCs. Per the publication, the cell subset or site label means: CD45RA+ positively selected. This clonotype was sampled from a man younger than 35 in good health. Some clones in this sample may be carry-over from other donors' samples. This chain is built from TRBV6-5 and TRBJ1-5; the D gene remains uncertain. The CDR3 protein: CASSYIPNQPQHF. The bases are TGTGCCAGCAGTTACATCCCTAATCAGCCCCAGCATTTT.